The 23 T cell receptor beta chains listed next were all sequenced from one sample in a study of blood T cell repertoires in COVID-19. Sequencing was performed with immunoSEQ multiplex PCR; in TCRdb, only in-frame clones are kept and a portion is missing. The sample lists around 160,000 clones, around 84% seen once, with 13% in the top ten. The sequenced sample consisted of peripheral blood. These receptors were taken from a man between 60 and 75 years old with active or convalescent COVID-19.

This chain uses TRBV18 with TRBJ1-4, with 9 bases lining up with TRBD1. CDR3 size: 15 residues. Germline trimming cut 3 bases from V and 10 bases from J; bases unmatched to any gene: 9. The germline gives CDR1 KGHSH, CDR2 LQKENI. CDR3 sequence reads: CASSPRTGDVGKLFF. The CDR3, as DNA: TGTGCCAGCTCACCTCGGACAGGGGACGTGGGAAAACTGTTTTTT.

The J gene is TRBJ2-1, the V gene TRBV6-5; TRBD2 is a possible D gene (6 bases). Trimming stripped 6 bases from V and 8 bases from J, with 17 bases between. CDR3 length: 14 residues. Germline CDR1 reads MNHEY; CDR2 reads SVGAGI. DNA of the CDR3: TGTGCCAGCAGATGGGGACTGAGTATCGATGAGCAGTTCTTC. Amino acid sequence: CASRWGLSIDEQFF.

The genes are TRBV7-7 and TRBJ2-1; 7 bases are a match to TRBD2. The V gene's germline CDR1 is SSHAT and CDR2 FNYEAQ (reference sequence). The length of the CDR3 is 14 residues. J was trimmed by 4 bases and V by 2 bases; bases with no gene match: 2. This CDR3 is CASSLSGDYNEQFF. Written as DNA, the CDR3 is TGTGCCAGCAGCTTAAGCGGGGATTACAATGAGCAGTTCTTC.

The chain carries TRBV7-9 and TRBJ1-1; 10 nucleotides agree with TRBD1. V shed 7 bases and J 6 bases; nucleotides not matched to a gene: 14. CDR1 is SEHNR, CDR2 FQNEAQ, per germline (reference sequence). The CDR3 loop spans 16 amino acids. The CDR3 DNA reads TGTGCCAGCAACCCCCGACCGGGACAGGGGATGGCTGAAGCTTTCTTT. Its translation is CASNPRPGQGMAEAFF. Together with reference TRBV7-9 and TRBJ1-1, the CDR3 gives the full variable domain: DTGVSQNPRHKITKRGQNVTFRCDPISEHNRLYWYRQTLGQGPEFLTYFQNEAQLEKSRLLSDRFSAERPKGSFSTLEIQRTEQGDSAMYLCASNPRPGQGMAEAFFGQGTRLTVV.

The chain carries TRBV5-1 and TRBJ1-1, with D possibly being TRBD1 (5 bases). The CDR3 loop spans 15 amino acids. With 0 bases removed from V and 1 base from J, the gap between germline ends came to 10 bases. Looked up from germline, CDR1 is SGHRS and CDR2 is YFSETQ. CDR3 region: CASSLGGGENTEAFF. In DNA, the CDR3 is TGCGCCAGCAGCTTGGGTGGAGGGGAGAACACTGAAGCTTTCTTT. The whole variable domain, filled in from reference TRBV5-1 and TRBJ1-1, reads KAGVTQTPRYLIKTRGQQVTLSCSPISGHRSVSWYQQTPGQGLQFLFEYFSETQRNKGNFPGRFSGRQFSNSRSEMNVSTLELGDSALYLCASSLGGGENTEAFFGQGTRLTVV.

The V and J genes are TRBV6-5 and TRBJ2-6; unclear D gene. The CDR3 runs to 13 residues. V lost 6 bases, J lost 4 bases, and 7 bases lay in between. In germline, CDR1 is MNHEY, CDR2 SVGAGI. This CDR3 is CASRTTGANVLTF. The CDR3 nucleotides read TGTGCCAGCAGGACAACGGGGGCCAACGTCCTGACTTTC.

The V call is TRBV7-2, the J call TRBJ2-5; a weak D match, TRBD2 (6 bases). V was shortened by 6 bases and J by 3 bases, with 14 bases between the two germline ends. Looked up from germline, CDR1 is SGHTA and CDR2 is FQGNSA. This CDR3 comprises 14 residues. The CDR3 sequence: CASRSGTGKETQYF. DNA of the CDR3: TGTGCCAGCAGATCAGGGACTGGTAAAGAGACCCAGTACTTC.

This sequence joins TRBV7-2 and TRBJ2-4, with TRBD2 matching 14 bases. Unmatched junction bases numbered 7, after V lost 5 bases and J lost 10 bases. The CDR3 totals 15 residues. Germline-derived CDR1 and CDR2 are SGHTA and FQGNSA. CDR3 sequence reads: CASSRGLAGALIQYF. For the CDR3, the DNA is TGTGCCAGCAGCCGGGGACTAGCGGGAGCACTAATTCAGTACTTC.

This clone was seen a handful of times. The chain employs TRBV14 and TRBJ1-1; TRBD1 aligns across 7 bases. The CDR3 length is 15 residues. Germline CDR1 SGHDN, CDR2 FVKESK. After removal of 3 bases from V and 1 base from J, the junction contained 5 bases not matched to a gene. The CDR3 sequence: CASSHLDRPNTEAFF. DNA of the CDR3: TGTGCCAGCAGCCACTTGGACAGGCCGAACACTGAAGCTTTCTTT. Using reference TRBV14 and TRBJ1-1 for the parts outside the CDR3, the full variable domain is EAGVTQFPSHSVIEKGQTVTLRCDPISGHDNLYWYRRVMGKEIKFLLHFVKESKQDESGMPNNRFLAERTGGTYSTLKVQPAELEDSGVYFCASSHLDRPNTEAFFGQGTRLTVV.

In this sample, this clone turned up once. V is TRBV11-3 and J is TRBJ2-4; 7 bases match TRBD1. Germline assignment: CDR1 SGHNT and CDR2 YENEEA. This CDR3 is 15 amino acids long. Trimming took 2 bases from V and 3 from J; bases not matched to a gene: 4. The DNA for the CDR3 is TGTGCCAGCAGCTTACAGGGGGACGTCAAAAACATTCAGTACTTC. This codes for CASSLQGDVKNIQYF.

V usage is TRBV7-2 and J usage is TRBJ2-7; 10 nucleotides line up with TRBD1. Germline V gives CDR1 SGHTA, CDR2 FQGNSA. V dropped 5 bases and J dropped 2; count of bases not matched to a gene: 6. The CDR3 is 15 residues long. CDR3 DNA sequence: TGTGCCAGCAGCCTTTGGGGACAGGGGACCTACGAGCAGTACTTC. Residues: CASSLWGQGTYEQYF.

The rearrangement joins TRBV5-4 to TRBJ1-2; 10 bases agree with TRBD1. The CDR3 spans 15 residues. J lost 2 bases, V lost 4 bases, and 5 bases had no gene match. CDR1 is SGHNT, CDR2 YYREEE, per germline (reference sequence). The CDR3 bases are TGTGCCAGCAGCCATCGACAGGGGGCAAACTATGGCTACACCTTC. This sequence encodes CASSHRQGANYGYTF. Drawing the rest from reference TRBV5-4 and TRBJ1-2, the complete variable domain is ETGVTQSPTHLIKTRGQQVTLRCSSQSGHNTVSWYQQALGQGPQFIFQYYREEENGRGNFPPRFSGLQFPNYSSELNVNALELDDSALYLCASSHRQGANYGYTFGSGTRLTVV.

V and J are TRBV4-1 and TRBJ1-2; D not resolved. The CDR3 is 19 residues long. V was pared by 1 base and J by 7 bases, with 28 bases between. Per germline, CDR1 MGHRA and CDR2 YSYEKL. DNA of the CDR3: TGCGCCAGCAGCCAAGTAGGTACCGAGAGAGGGTATCGCCTATCTGGCTACACCTTC. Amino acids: CASSQVGTERGYRLSGYTF.

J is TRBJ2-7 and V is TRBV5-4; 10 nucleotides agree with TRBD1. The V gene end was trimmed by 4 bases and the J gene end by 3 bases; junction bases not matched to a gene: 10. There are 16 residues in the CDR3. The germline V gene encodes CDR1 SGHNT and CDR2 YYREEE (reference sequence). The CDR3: CASSPTAGTGVYEQYF. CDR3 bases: TGTGCCAGCAGCCCTACGGCGGGGACAGGGGTCTACGAGCAGTACTTC.

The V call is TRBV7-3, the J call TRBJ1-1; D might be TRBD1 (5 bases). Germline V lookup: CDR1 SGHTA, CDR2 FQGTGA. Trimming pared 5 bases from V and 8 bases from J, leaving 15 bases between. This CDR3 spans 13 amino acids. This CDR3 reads CASSRTQGQEAFF. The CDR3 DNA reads TGTGCCAGCAGCCGTACTCAAGGACAAGAAGCTTTCTTT.

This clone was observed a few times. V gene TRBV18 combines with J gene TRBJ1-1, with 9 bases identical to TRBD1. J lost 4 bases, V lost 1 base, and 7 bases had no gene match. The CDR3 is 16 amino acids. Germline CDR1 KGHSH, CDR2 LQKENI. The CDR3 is CASSPRRPDRGTEAFF. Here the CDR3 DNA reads TGTGCCAGCTCACCACGAAGGCCGGACAGGGGCACTGAAGCTTTCTTT.

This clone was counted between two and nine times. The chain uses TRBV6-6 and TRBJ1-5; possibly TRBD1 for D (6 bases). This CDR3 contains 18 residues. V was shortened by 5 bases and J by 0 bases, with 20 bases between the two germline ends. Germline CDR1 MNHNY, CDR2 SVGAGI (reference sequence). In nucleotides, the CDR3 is TGTGCCAGCAGTCCAGGGGAGGGGGATTGGTATAGCAATCAGCCCCAGCATTTT. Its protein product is CASSPGEGDWYSNQPQHF.

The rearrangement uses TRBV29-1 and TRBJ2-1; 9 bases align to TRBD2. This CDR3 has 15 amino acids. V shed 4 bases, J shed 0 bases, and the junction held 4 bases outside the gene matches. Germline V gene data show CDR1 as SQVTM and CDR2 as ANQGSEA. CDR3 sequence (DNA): TGCAGCGTTGGACTAGCGGATAGCTCCTACAATGAGCAGTTCTTC. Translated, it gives CSVGLADSSYNEQFF.

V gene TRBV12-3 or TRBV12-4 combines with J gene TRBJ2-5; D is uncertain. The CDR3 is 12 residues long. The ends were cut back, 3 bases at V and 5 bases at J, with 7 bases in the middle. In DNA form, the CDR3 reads TGTGCCAGCAGTTTTTCCGGGGAGACCCAGTACTTC. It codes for CASSFSGETQYF.

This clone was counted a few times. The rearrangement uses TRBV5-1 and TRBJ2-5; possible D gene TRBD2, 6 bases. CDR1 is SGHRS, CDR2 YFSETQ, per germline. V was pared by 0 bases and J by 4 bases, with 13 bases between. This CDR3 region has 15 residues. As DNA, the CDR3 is TGCGCCAGCAGCTTGGAGGGACTGGCAAGAGAGACCCAGTACTTC. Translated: CASSLEGLARETQYF. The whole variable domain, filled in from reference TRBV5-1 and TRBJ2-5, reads KAGVTQTPRYLIKTRGQQVTLSCSPISGHRSVSWYQQTPGQGLQFLFEYFSETQRNKGNFPGRFSGRQFSNSRSEMNVSTLELGDSALYLCASSLEGLARETQYFGPGTRLLVL.

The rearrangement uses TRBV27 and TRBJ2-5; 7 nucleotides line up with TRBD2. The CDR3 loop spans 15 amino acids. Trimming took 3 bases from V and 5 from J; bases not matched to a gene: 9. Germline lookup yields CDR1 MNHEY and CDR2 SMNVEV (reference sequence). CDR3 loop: CASSLSWGGEETQYF. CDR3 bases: TGTGCCAGCAGTTTGTCCTGGGGAGGGGAGGAGACCCAGTACTTC.

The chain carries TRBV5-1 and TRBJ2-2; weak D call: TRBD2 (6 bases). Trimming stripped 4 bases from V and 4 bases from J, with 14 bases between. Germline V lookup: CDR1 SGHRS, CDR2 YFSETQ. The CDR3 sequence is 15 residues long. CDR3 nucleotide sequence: TGCGCCAGCAGCCCATCCCGGGGGACCACCGGGGAGCTGTTTTTT. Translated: CASSPSRGTTGELFF.

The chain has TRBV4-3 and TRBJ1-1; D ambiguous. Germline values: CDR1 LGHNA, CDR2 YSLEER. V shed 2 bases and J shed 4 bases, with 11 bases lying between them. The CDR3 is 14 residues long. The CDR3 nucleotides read TGCGCCAGCAGCCAACTCATGCGGGGCACTGAAGCTTTCTTT. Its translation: CASSQLMRGTEAFF.